This entry features one TCR beta chain sequence. Its antigen is not known. The data originate from a study of graft-versus-host responses after intestinal transplantation. Study as a whole: Each of the recipients got a multivisceral, liver-intestinal, or isolated intestinal transplant. The whole recipient group had anti-thymocyte globulin induction followed by tacrolimus and steroids for around 3 years.

Deletions cut 3 bases from V and 4 bases from J, with 9 bases between. This CDR3 is 13 amino acids long. Per the germline V gene, CDR1 is MNHEY and CDR2 is SMNVEV (reference sequence). Study-level points and caveats: GvH clonotypes were identified within recipient marrow, with a subset emerging first in ileum or blood.

The data were produced by immunoSEQ multiplex PCR, yet TCRdb's version contains in-frame clones alone and is incomplete. This table holds tens of thousands of clones, roughly 89% found once. The material sequenced was unstimulated CD4+ T cells sorted from spleen or lymph node cells, taken before intestinal transplant. This clonotype was obtained from a human donor who received an intestinal transplant. This rearrangement joins TRBV27 to TRBJ1-2; the D gene is possibly TRBD1 (6 bases). The CDR3 nucleotides read TGTGCCAGCAGTTTCAGGGGAGCCTATGGCTACACCTTC. It codes for CASSFRGAYGYTF.